A selection of T cell receptor beta chains follows, all from one sample in a study of cytomegalovirus exposure and HLA in healthy donors. Method: immunoSEQ multiplex PCR; TCRdb's copy keeps in-frame clones and lacks some. The sample includes under 110,000 clones, 65% to 75% of them seen just once. The sample taken for sequencing was PBMCs. The receptor set was obtained from a female donor in good health and CMV-seronegative. Both conserved end residues are part of each CDR3. The D gene is left open where the match is weak. Not every row has a clone size; where given, it reads once, few, many or a size class.

>TRBV7-9|-|TRBD2|TRBJ2-2
TGTGCCAGCAGGGGACTAGCGGGCACCGGGGAGCTGTTTTTT
CASRGLAGTGELFF
>TRBV5-1|-|TRBD1|TRBJ2-5
TGCGCCAGCAGCCCGGACAGGGGGGGGCAAGAGACCCAGTACTTC
CASSPDRGGQETQYF
>TRBV6-6|-|TRBD2|TRBJ2-1
TGTGCCAGCTTCCTAGCGGGAGGGCCCGGTGAGCAGTTCTTC
CASFLAGGPGEQFF
>TRBV30|-|TRBD2|TRBJ2-3
TGTGCCTGGAGTAGCGGGAGTCCCCCAGATACGCAGTATTTT
CAWSSGSPPDTQYF
>TRBV30|few|-|TRBJ1-4
TGTGCCTGGACCTACGTTGGGGGGAATGAAAAACTGTTTTTT
CAWTYVGGNEKLFF
>TRBV5-8|-|-|TRBJ2-5
TGTGCCAGCAGCTTGATGCTAACGGTACAAGAGACCCAGTACTTC
CASSLMLTVQETQYF
>TRBV7-6|-|TRBD2|TRBJ2-5
TGTGCCAGCAGCCCACTCTCCGGACTAGCGCGCCAAGAGACCCAGTACTTC
CASSPLSGLARQETQYF
>TRBV28|few|-|TRBJ2-5
TGTGCCAGCAGTTTATCTGTCCTCGGGGGAGAGCAGTACTTC
CASSLSVLGGEQYF
>TRBV21-1|-|-|TRBJ2-5
TGTGCCAGCTCTGAGGGACTAGCGGGAGTAGGGCAAGAGACCCAGTACTTC
CASSEGLAGVGQETQYF
>TRBV29-1|few|-|TRBJ1-1
TGCAGCGGCGACAGGAGAAACACTGAAGCTTTCTTT
CSGDRRNTEAFF
>TRBV28|-|TRBD1|TRBJ2-3
TGTGCCAGCAGTTTTGGGTGGGGACAGGGAGTAACAGATACGCAGTATTTT
CASSFGWGQGVTDTQYF
>TRBV28|-|TRBD1|TRBJ2-7
TGTGCCAGCAGTTCAGGGGGCAATGTTCACGAGCAGTACTTC
CASSSGGNVHEQYF
>TRBV15|-|-|TRBJ2-7
TGTGCCACCAGCAGAGACGTGACGGGATCCTACGAGCAGTACTTC
CATSRDVTGSYEQYF
>TRBV2|-|-|TRBJ2-2
TGTGCCAGCAGCGAGCGGTCGCGTACCGGGGAGCTGTTTTTT
CASSERSRTGELFF
>TRBV5-4|few|-|TRBJ2-7
TGTGCCAGCAGCTTACTGCGGGGGCCCGACGAGCAGTACTTC
CASSLLRGPDEQYF
>TRBV7-9|-|-|TRBJ1-1
TGTGCCAGCAGCCCGAGTGCAGGGTCAGAACGGGACACTGAAGCTTTCTTT
CASSPSAGSERDTEAFF
>TRBV28|once|TRBD2|TRBJ2-3
TGTGCCAGCAACCTAGCGGGGGGGACCGATACGCAGTATTTT
CASNLAGGTDTQYF
>TRBV7-2|once|TRBD2|TRBJ2-1
TGTGCCAGCAGCCCAGCCCCGCGGGGGGGAAATGAGCAGTTCTTC
CASSPAPRGGNEQFF
>TRBV6-6|-|-|TRBJ2-3
TGTGCCAGCAGTTACGGCGGACACGGCACAGATACGCAGTATTTT
CASSYGGHGTDTQYF
>TRBV5-1|-|-|TRBJ2-3
TGCGCCAGCAGTGCGGGGCCAAGCACAGATACGCAGTATTTT
CASSAGPSTDTQYF
>TRBV7-9|-|TRBD2|TRBJ2-5
TGTGCCAGCAGCACTAGCGTTTCCCCGGAGACCCAGTACTTC
CASSTSVSPETQYF
>TRBV28|-|TRBD2|TRBJ2-2
TGTGCCAGCATTGCGGGAGTGTTGACCGGGGAGCTGTTTTTT
CASIAGVLTGELFF
>TRBV9|-|-|TRBJ1-2
TGTGCCAGCAGCGTAGGAGGAGCAGTCCGGGGCTACACCTTC
CASSVGGAVRGYTF
>TRBV7-9|-|TRBD1|TRBJ1-1
TGTGCCAGCAGCCCGGGACAGTACTACACTGAAGCTTTCTTT
CASSPGQYYTEAFF
>TRBV27|-|TRBD2|TRBJ2-3
TGTGCCAGCAGAAGCGGGACCGTTAGCACAGATACGCAGTATTTT
CASRSGTVSTDTQYF
>TRBV5-1|-|-|TRBJ2-3
TGCGCCAGCAGTCGCGGAGAGCTTAGCACAGATACGCAGTATTTT
CASSRGELSTDTQYF
>TRBV19|-|TRBD2|TRBJ2-3
TGTGCCAGTAGTAGTGGCGGGAGGATGACAGATACGCAGTATTTT
CASSSGGRMTDTQYF
>TRBV5-1|-|TRBD1|TRBJ2-7
TGCGCCAGCAGCGCCTACAGGGGCTACGAGCAGTACTTC
CASSAYRGYEQYF
>TRBV6-1|-|TRBD1|TRBJ1-4
TGTGCCAGCAGTGGGGGGACAGGGGGGGAAAAACTGTTTTTT
CASSGGTGGEKLFF
>TRBV28|-|-|TRBJ1-2
TGTGCCAGCAGGACACTCAGGGCAGGGGGCTACACCTTC
CASRTLRAGGYTF